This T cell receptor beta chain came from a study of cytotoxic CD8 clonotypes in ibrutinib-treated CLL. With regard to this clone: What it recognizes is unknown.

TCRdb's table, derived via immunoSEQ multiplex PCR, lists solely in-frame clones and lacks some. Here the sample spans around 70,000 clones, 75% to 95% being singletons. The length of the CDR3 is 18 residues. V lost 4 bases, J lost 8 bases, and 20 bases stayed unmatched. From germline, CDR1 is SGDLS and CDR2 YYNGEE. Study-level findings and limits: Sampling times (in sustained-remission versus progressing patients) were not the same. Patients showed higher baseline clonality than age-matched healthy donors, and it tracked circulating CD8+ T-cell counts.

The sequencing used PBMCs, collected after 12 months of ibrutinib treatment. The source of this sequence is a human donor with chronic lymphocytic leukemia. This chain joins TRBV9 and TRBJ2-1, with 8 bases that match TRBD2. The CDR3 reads CASSPRPRLSGSLYEQFF. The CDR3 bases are TGTGCCAGCAGCCCCAGACCCCGACTGAGCGGGAGTTTGTATGAGCAGTTCTTC.